The rows below give T cell receptor beta chains drawn from one sample of a study of T cell repertoires in cytomegalovirus infection. Each CDR3 protein is one row after TCRdb ran MiXCR on the reads. Found here are hundreds of thousands of distinct CDR3 sequences, 15% to 20% of them singletons; the top ten hold approximately 12%. The sample comprised PBMCs. Source of these receptors: a human donor in good health (CMV status not recorded). Some clones in this sample may be carry-over from other donors' samples. CDR3s include the opening cysteine and the closing phenylalanine or tryptophan. The D gene is left open where the match is weak. Part of the rows lack a size; the others show once, few, many or a class for expanded clones.

v_call	d_call	j_call	clone_size	cdr3_nt	cdr3_aa
TRBV12-3/TRBV12-4	TRBD1	TRBJ1-6	many	TGTGCCACTAAGGGGACAGGCGATAATTCACCCCTCCACTTT	CATKGTGDNSPLHF
TRBV20-1	TRBD1	TRBJ2-3	few	TGCAGTGCTGCCCGGGACAGGGCGACAGATACGCAGTATTTT	CSAARDRATDTQYF
TRBV7-9	.	TRBJ2-1	many	TGTGCCAGCAGCCCCTACCCTCAGGGGGAGCAGTTCTTC	CASSPYPQGEQFF
TRBV4-1	TRBD2	TRBJ2-7	few	TGCGCCAGCAGCCGCGACCGACTAGCGGGGGGCATCTCCTACGAGCAGTACTTC	CASSRDRLAGGISYEQYF
TRBV28	.	TRBJ1-4	many	TGTGCCAGCTCCAATGAAAAACTGTTTTTT	CASSNEKLFF
TRBV19	.	TRBJ1-2	few	TGTGCCAGTAGTATAGCGCGGGGAGCTAACTATGGCTACACCTTC	CASSIARGANYGYTF
TRBV4-1	.	TRBJ1-2	few	TGCGCCAGCAGCCAAAGAGATGGACGGTCACGGAACTATGGCTACACCTTC	CASSQRDGRSRNYGYTF
TRBV7-2	.	TRBJ1-1	.	TGTGCCAGCAGTCTAACATCGAACACTGAAGCTTTCTTT	CASSLTSNTEAFF
TRBV19	TRBD1	TRBJ2-1	few	TGTGCCAGTAGTACTCCGGGACAGGGAAGTATCGGTGGTGAGCAGTTCTTC	CASSTPGQGSIGGEQFF
TRBV28	.	TRBJ1-5	many	TGTGCCAGCAGGGTACCGGACACAGGGACGGGCAATCAGCCCCAGCATTTT	CASRVPDTGTGNQPQHF
TRBV20-1	.	TRBJ2-1	.	TGCAGTGCTCTCTCTTACAATGAGCAGTTCTTC	CSALSYNEQFF
TRBV6-1	TRBD1	TRBJ1-1	few	TGTGCCAGCAGTTACAGGGGGCAGGGCAACACTGAAGCTTTCTTT	CASSYRGQGNTEAFF
TRBV7-7	TRBD2	TRBJ2-1	.	TGTGCTAGCAGCGACATTGGCCTAGCGGGGGGGAACAATGAGCAGTTCTTC	CASSDIGLAGGNNEQFF
TRBV12-3/TRBV12-4	.	TRBJ2-2	.	TGTGCCAGCAGTTTTAGGAGTGGCGGGGAGCTGTTTTTT	CASSFRSGGELFF
TRBV5-1	TRBD1	TRBJ2-3	.	TGCGCCAGCAGCTCAGGGGGAATCTCACAGGGCACAGATACGCAGTATTTT	CASSSGGISQGTDTQYF
TRBV7-7	TRBD2	TRBJ2-1	few	TGTGCTAGCAGCCCGACCCTGAGGACTAGTGGAAACAATGAGCAGTTCTTC	CASSPTLRTSGNNEQFF
TRBV6-1	TRBD2	TRBJ2-5	.	TGTGCCAGCAGTGGCCCACTAGATGGGGGGGGAGAGACCCAGTACTTC	CASSGPLDGGGETQYF
TRBV5-1	.	TRBJ2-2	.	TGCGCCAGCAGGTATGGACAGAACACCGGGGAACTGGTTTTT	CASRYGQNTGELVF
TRBV7-9	TRBD1	TRBJ2-1	many	TGTGCCAGCAGCTTGGCCGGGACAGCGTACAATGAGCAGTTCTTC	CASSLAGTAYNEQFF
TRBV7-2	TRBD2	TRBJ2-7	few	TGTGCCAGCAGCTTTTTCGGCGGGGGGGCCAGGGAGCAGTACTTC	CASSFFGGGAREQYF
TRBV12-3/TRBV12-4	TRBD1	TRBJ1-5	many	TGTGCCAGCAGTAACAGGGGTTTCAATCAGCCCCAGCATTTT	CASSNRGFNQPQHF
TRBV4-3	TRBD1	TRBJ2-7	.	TGCGCCAGCAGCCAAGTGACAGGGGGAGACGAGCAGTACTTC	CASSQVTGGDEQYF
TRBV10-3	.	TRBJ1-2	.	TGTGCCATCAGTGAGCCTGTGGGGGGCCGGGGCTACACCTTC	CAISEPVGGRGYTF
TRBV4-2	.	TRBJ1-6	.	TGTGCCAGCAGCGGTTCGAGGGCTGGTTCACCCCTCCACTTT	CASSGSRAGSPLHF
TRBV28	.	TRBJ1-5	.	TGTGCCAGCAGTTTCGGTGTACAGGGTCGCAATCAGCCCCAGCATTTT	CASSFGVQGRNQPQHF
TRBV7-2	.	TRBJ1-6	many	TGTGCCAGCAGCTTTCCCCAATTCTCACCCCTCCACTTT	CASSFPQFSPLHF
TRBV14	.	TRBJ2-3	few	TGTGCCAGCAGCCAAGTTAGCACAGATACGCAGTATTTT	CASSQVSTDTQYF
TRBV20-1	.	TRBJ2-7	few	TGCAGTGCAAACGGGCCGTCGCACGAGCAGTACTTC	CSANGPSHEQYF
TRBV4-3	TRBD2	TRBJ2-3	few	TGCGCCAGCAGCCGCCGGATTGGCGGGGGGGCGACAGATACGCAGTATTTT	CASSRRIGGGATDTQYF
TRBV7-2	.	TRBJ1-2	many	TGTGCCAGCAGCTTAGAAGGACCCGGCTACACCTTC	CASSLEGPGYTF
TRBV7-2	.	TRBJ1-2	many	TGTGCCAGCAGCGCCGATCGACAGACCTTGGGCTACACCTTC	CASSADRQTLGYTF
TRBV7-2	.	TRBJ1-4	many	TGTGCCAGCAGCTTAGGATACAGGAGCCCCCTCTTTGCAACTAATGAAAAACTGTTTTTT	CASSLGYRSPLFATNEKLFF
TRBV28	.	TRBJ1-2	.	TGTGCCAGCCTCCGGCGGGAGTACGGCTATGGCTACACCTTC	CASLRREYGYGYTF
TRBV19	.	TRBJ2-2	.	TGTGCCAGTAGTGGGGTACACACCGGGGAGCTGTTTTTT	CASSGVHTGELFF
TRBV4-3	TRBD2	TRBJ2-1	.	TGCGCCAGCAGCCAAGACGGGGGGGCTAACAATGAGCAGTTCTTC	CASSQDGGANNEQFF
TRBV11-3	TRBD2	TRBJ2-1	many	TGTGCCAGCAGCTCCGGGGGGTATGAGCAGTTCTTC	CASSSGGYEQFF
TRBV7-2	TRBD1	TRBJ1-6	many	TGTGCCAGCAGCAATCAATCGGGACAGGGGGCAAATTCACCCCTCCACTTT	CASSNQSGQGANSPLHF
TRBV2	.	TRBJ2-1	.	TGTGCCAGCACACAGAGCTCCTACAATGAGCAGTTCTTC	CASTQSSYNEQFF
TRBV7-6	.	TRBJ2-7	few	TGTGCCAGCAGCCAGGAGGTTGAAGGGTATCAGTACTTC	CASSQEVEGYQYF
TRBV7-2	TRBD1	TRBJ1-2	many	TGTGCCAGCAGCTTAGGCGGGACAGCAATGAGGGGCTACACCTTC	CASSLGGTAMRGYTF
TRBV6-2/TRBV6-3	.	TRBJ1-5	many	TGTGCCAGCAGTTACGGGGGCAGCAGCAATCAGCCCCAGCATTTT	CASSYGGSSNQPQHF
TRBV7-2	.	TRBJ1-1	many	TGTGCCAGCAGCTTAGTTCAGGGGACCTATGAAGCTTTCTTT	CASSLVQGTYEAFF
TRBV19	.	TRBJ2-1	many	TGTGCCAGTAGTATTCAGATACCTCGGAATGAGCAGTTCTTC	CASSIQIPRNEQFF
TRBV7-8	TRBD2	TRBJ2-3	many	TGTGCCAGCAGCGCAGAAGGATTTAGCGGGACTAGCACAGATACGCAGTATTTT	CASSAEGFSGTSTDTQYF
TRBV28	TRBD2	TRBJ2-7	.	TGTGCCACACGCGTCGGGGCGGGGGAGTCCTACGAGCAGTACTTC	CATRVGAGESYEQYF
TRBV9	.	TRBJ2-1	.	TGTGCCAGCAGCGTAGGCTCTGGCCTTCAGACACAAAATGAGCAGTTCTTC	CASSVGSGLQTQNEQFF
TRBV4-2	.	TRBJ2-7	.	TGTGCCAGCAGCCAAGATGTTGACAGTTACTCCTACGAGCAGTACTTC	CASSQDVDSYSYEQYF
TRBV6-2/TRBV6-3	.	TRBJ2-5	.	TGTGCCAGCAGCTACGCTGGGAAAGAGACCCAGTACTTC	CASSYAGKETQYF
TRBV28	.	TRBJ1-5	.	TGTGCCAGCAGCCCTCAACCATTTATAGGTCCCCAGCATTTT	CASSPQPFIGPQHF